Below are 9 T cell receptor beta chains sequenced from a single sample in a study of blood T cell repertoires in COVID-19. The repertoire was sequenced with immunoSEQ multiplex PCR; TCRdb's copy has only in-frame clones and lacks some. The table includes about 270,000 clones, approximately 90% detected once. The sample consisted of PBMCs or T cells enriched from blood (not recorded which). The receptors derive from a man between 40 and 49 years old who had been exposed to COVID-19.

J is TRBJ1-1 and V is TRBV19; unclear D gene. The CDR3 runs to 13 residues. Germline CDR1 and CDR2: LNHDA and SQIVND (reference sequence). Trimming removed 6 bases from V and 1 base from J, with 9 bases in between. DNA for the CDR3: TGTGCCAGTAGGGGAGGTCCGAACACTGAAGCTTTCTTT. This encodes CASRGGPNTEAFF.

The table lists this clone with a few counts. The chain recombines TRBV5-1 with TRBJ2-7, with 9 bases matching TRBD1. Germline V CDR1 and CDR2: SGHRS, YFSETQ. V lost 0 bases, J lost 3 bases, and 7 bases stayed unmatched. This CDR3 contains 16 residues. The CDR3 nucleotides read TGCGCCAGCAGCTTGGAAGGGACAGGGACTAACTACGAGCAGTACTTC. Translation gives CASSLEGTGTNYEQYF.

V usage is TRBV18 and J usage is TRBJ1-3, with D unclear. Trimming stripped 2 bases from V and 0 bases from J, with 8 bases between. The CDR3 runs to 15 residues. CDR1 KGHSH and CDR2 LQKENI come from the germline V gene. The CDR3 coding sequence is TGTGCCAGCTCACCAAGAAAACTCTCTGGAAACACCATATATTTT. It yields the protein CASSPRKLSGNTIYF.

This clone appeared a few times. The chain's CDR3 is CASSLWTSGNTGELFF. DNA for the CDR3: TGTGCCAGCAGTTTATGGACTAGCGGGAACACCGGGGAGCTGTTTTTT. This chain uses TRBV28 with TRBJ2-2; the match to TRBD2 covers 9 bases. The CDR3 length is 16 residues. Unmatched junction bases numbered 0, after V lost 0 bases and J lost 1 base. Germline-derived CDR1 and CDR2 are MDHEN and SYDVKM.

The chain carries TRBV6-5 and TRBJ1-5; a weak D match, TRBD1 (6 bases). CDR3 length equals 13 residues. Germline V gene sequence: CDR1 MNHEY, CDR2 SVGAGI. V was shortened by 2 bases and J by 5 bases, with 7 bases between the two germline ends. The CDR3 DNA is TGTGCCAGCAGTTACAAGGGGGATCAGCCCCAGCATTTT. Its protein product is CASSYKGDQPQHF.

The gene calls are TRBV2 and TRBJ2-1, with D tentatively TRBD2 (6 bases). Trimming pared 8 bases from V and 1 base from J, leaving 15 bases between. The length of the CDR3 is 15 residues. Germline loops: CDR1 SNHLY, CDR2 FYNNEI. The CDR3 DNA is TGTGCCAGCGTACGGGACTCTTTTTCCTACAATGAGCAGTTCTTC. This encodes CASVRDSFSYNEQFF.

The CDR3 here is CASSSGQGAFGYTF. CDR3 in DNA: TGCGCCAGCAGCTCCGGACAGGGGGCGTTTGGCTACACCTTC. The chain is built from TRBV5-1 and TRBJ1-2; 11 nucleotides agree with TRBD1. J was trimmed by 7 bases and V by 3 bases; bases with no gene match: 5. Germline V gene lookup returns CDR1 SGHRS and CDR2 YFSETQ. The CDR3 totals 14 residues.

The rearrangement joins TRBV11-2 to TRBJ1-2; D gene ambiguous. Germline V gene data show CDR1 as SGHAT and CDR2 as FQNNGV. Trimming cost V 1 base and J 4 bases, with 10 bases left between them. The CDR3 loop spans 14 amino acids. CDR3 nucleotides: TGTGCCAGCAGCTTAGCCGGGAGTTCCTATGGCTACACCTTC. Its translation: CASSLAGSSYGYTF. The full variable domain, completed using reference TRBV11-2 and TRBJ1-2, is EAGVAQSPRYKIIEKRQSVAFWCNPISGHATLYWYQQILGQGPKLLIQFQNNGVVDDSQLPKDRFSAERLKGVDSTLKIQPAKLEDSAVYLCASSLAGSSYGYTFGSGTRLTVV.

The V call is TRBV2, the J call TRBJ2-7, with TRBD1 identical over 10 bases. The CDR3 is 13 amino acids. Germline CDR1 SNHLY, CDR2 FYNNEI. The V segment lost 7 bases and the J segment 6 bases; nucleotides outside the gene matches: 6. The CDR3 reads CASMDRGAGEQYF. Here the CDR3 DNA reads TGTGCCAGCATGGACAGGGGGGCCGGCGAGCAGTACTTC.